Listed below are T cell receptor beta chains from one sample, sequenced in a study of identical twins. TCRdb reprocessed the 5' RACE reads with MiXCR, giving one entry per CDR3 protein. Among approximately 250,000 distinct CDR3 sequences, approximately 5.9% were seen once, and the ten largest hold roughly 15%. The same sample was also studied in work on T cells expressing NK-cell markers.

The sequencing sample was made of CD8+ T cells sorted from blood. The receptors were sampled from a woman between 18 and 29 years old in good health. The CDR3 runs from the conserved cysteine through the conserved F or W. A D gene is named only where the DNA matches it firmly. Rows may omit the clone size; those that give it use once, few, many or a size class.

clone size	V gene	J gene	D gene	CDR3 DNA	CDR3 protein
NA	TRBV7-9	TRBJ2-7	NA	TGTGCCAGCAGCTTAGTGGGTCGGGGGGCGCGGTCCTACGAGCAGTACTTC	CASSLVGRGARSYEQYF
NA	TRBV6-5	TRBJ1-5	TRBD1	TGTGCCAGCAGTTTAACAGGGGGCACCCAGCCCCAGCATTTT	CASSLTGGTQPQHF
few	TRBV27	TRBJ2-7	NA	TGTGCCAGCGGGAAATACGAGCAGTACTTC	CASGKYEQYF
many	TRBV12-3/TRBV12-4	TRBJ2-7	NA	TGTGCCAGCAGTTTAGGGACCGAGACCTACGAGCAGTACTTC	CASSLGTETYEQYF
NA	TRBV12-3/TRBV12-4	TRBJ2-5	NA	TGTGCCAGCAGTTTCTCCCCTGGAGAGACCCAGTACTTC	CASSFSPGETQYF
few	TRBV19	TRBJ2-1	NA	TGTGCCAGTAGTATCGTCGGGGGAGGAACCCTCAATGAGCAGTTCTTC	CASSIVGGGTLNEQFF
many	TRBV11-2	TRBJ2-3	TRBD2	TGTGCCAGCAGCCCATCTTTTGGACTAGCGGAGCTAACGCAGTATTTT	CASSPSFGLAELTQYF
many	TRBV27	TRBJ2-5	TRBD2	TGTGCCAGCAGTCTCACACTAGCGGGGTTCCAAGAGACCCAGTACTTC	CASSLTLAGFQETQYF
few	TRBV12-3/TRBV12-4	TRBJ1-3	NA	TGTGCCAGCAGTTTAGGGAGAAACACCATATATTTT	CASSLGRNTIYF
NA	TRBV15	TRBJ2-1	TRBD2	TGTGCCACCACCCAAAGGGGGACTAGCGGGAGAAATGAGCAGTTCTTC	CATTQRGTSGRNEQFF